This TCR beta chain was found in a study of beta chain features in type 1 diabetes. Study background: All of the samples together had some 99 million sorted cells examined.

About 120 mL of blood, on average, came from one heparinised draw per donor. Via the markers CD45RO/CCR7/CD25/CD127/CD95/CD27, stem cell-like memory, regulatory, central memory and naive CD4+ cells were sorted. Sequencing targeted expressed TCRB transcripts, as all isolated RNA had been reverse transcribed. Assay: immunoSEQ multiplex PCR; the TCRdb copy retains only in-frame clones and omits some. The data show 110,000 or so clones, under 40% seen once. Trimming took 2 bases from V and 2 from J, leaving 7 bases between them. Germline-derived CDR1 and CDR2 are GTSNPN and SVGIG (reference sequence). CDR3 length: 13 amino acids. This clone showed up just once. As yet, its antigen is unknown. Findings and limits, study-wide: Shorter templates may be favored by PCR, equally so in patients and controls.

The sequenced sample was stem cell memory CD4+ T cells from blood. The chain employs TRBV30 and TRBJ1-5; no definite D call. The receptor's source is a woman aged 18-35 years in good health. CDR3 sequence (DNA): TGTGCCTGGAGTACTCATCGCAATCAGCCCCAGCATTTT. It encodes CAWSTHRNQPQHF.